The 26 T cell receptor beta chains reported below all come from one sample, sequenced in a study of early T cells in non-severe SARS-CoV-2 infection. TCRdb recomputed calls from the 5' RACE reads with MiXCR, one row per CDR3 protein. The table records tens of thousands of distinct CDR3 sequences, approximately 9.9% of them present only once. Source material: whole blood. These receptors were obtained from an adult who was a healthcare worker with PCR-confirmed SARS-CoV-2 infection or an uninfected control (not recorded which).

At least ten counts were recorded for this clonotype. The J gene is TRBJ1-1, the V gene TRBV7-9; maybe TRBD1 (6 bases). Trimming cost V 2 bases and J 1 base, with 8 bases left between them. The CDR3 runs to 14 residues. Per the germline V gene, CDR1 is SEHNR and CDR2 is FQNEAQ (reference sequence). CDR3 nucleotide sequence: TGTGCCAGCAGCTTACCAGGGGCGAACACTGAAGCTTTCTTT. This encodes CASSLPGANTEAFF.

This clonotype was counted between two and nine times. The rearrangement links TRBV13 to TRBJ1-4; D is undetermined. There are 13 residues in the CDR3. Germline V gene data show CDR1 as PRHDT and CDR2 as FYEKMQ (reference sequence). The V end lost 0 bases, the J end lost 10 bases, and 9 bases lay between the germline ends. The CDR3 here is CASSLGMTGKLFF. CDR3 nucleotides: TGTGCCAGCAGCTTAGGAATGACTGGAAAACTGTTTTTT.

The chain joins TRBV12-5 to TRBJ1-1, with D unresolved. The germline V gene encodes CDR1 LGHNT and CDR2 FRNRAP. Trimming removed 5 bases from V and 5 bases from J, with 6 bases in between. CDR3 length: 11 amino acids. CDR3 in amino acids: CASGGKTEAFF. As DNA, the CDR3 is TGTGCTAGTGGTGGTAAAACTGAAGCTTTCTTT. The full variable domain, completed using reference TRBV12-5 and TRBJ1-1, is DARVTQTPRHKVTEMGQEVTMRCQPILGHNTVFWYRQTMMQGLELLAYFRNRAPLDDSGMPKDRFSAEMPDATLATLKIQPSEPRDSAVYFCASGGKTEAFFGQGTRLTVV.

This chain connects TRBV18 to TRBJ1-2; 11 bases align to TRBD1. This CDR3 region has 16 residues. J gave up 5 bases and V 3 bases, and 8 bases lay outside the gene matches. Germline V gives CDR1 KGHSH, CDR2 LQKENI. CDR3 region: CASSPYGTGGFYGYTF. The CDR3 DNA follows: TGTGCCAGCTCACCGTACGGGACAGGGGGATTTTATGGCTACACCTTC.

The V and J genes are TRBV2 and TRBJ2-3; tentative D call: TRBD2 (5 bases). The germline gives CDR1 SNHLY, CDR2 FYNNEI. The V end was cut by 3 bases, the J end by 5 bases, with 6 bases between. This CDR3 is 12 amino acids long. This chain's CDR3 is CASSDREDTQYF. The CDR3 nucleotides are TGTGCCAGCAGTGATCGGGAAGATACGCAGTATTTT.

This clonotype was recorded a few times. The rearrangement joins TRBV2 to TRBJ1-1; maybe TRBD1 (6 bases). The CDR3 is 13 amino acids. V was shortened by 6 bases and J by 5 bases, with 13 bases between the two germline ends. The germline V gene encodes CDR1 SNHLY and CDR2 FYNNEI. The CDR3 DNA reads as TGTGCCAGCAGCGCAGGGGAGGGAACTGAAGCTTTCTTT. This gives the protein CASSAGEGTEAFF.

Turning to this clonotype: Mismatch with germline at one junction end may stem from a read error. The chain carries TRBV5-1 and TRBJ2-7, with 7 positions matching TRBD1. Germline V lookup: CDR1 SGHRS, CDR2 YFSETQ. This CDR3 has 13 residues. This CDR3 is CASSLVRGYEQHF. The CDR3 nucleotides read TGCGCCAGCAGCTTGGTCAGGGGGTACGAGCAGCACTTC.

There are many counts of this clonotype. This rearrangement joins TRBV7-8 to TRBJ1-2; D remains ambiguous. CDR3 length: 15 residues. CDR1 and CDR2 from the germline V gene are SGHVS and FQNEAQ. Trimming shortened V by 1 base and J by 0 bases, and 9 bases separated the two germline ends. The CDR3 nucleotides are TGTGCCAGCAGCTTAGAACCCGGAGCTAACTATGGCTACACCTTC. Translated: CASSLEPGANYGYTF. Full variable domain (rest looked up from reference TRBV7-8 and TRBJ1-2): GAGVSQSPRYKVAKRGQDVALRCDPISGHVSLFWYQQALGQGPEFLTYFQNEAQLDKSGLPSDRFFAERPEGSVSTLKIQRTQQEDSAVYLCASSLEPGANYGYTFGSGTRLTVV.

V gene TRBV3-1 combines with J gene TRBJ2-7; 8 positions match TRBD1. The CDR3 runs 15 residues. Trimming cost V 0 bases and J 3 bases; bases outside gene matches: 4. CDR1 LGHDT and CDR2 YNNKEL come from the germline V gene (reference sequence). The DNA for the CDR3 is TGTGCCAGCAGCCAAGACTGGACAGGGATCTACGAGCAGTACTTC. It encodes CASSQDWTGIYEQYF.

Written as DNA, the CDR3 is TGTGCCAGCAGCGCGGACAGGGACACTGAAGCTTTCTTT. Its translation is CASSADRDTEAFF. The J gene is TRBJ1-1, the V gene TRBV7-9; 8 bases align to TRBD1. The CDR3 loop spans 13 amino acids. J gave up 3 bases and V 5 bases, and 2 bases lay outside the gene matches. CDR1 and CDR2 from the germline V gene are SEHNR and FQNEAQ (reference sequence).

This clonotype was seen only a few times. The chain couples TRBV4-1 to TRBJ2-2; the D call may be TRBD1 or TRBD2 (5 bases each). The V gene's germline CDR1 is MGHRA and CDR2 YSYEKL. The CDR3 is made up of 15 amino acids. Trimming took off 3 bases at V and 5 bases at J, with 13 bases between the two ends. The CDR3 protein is CASSQKRGGTGELFF. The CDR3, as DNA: TGCGCCAGCAGCCAGAAGAGGGGCGGAACCGGGGAGCTGTTTTTT.

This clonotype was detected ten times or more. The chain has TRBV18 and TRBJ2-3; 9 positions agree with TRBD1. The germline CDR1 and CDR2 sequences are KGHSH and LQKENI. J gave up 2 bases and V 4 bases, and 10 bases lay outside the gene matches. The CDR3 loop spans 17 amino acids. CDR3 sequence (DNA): TGTGCCAGCTCACGAGTCGGACAGGGGTTGTCCACAGATACGCAGTATTTT. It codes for CASSRVGQGLSTDTQYF.

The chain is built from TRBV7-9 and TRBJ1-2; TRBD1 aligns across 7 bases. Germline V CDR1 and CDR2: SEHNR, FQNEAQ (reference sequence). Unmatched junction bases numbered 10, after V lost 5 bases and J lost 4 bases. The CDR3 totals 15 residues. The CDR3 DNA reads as TGTGCCAGCAGCGCCAAGGGGGCGACTCCCTATGGCTACACCTTC. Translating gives CASSAKGATPYGYTF.

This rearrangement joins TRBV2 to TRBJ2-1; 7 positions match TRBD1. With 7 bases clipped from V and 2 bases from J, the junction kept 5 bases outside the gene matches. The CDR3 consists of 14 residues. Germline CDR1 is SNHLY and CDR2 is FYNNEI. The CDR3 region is CASIGTEAYNEQFF. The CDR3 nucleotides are TGTGCCAGCATAGGGACAGAAGCCTACAATGAGCAGTTCTTC.

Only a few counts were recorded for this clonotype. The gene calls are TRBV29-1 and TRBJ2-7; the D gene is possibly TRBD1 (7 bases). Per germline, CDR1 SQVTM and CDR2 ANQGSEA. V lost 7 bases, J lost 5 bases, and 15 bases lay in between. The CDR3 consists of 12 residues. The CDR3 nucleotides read TGCAGCGGAACCAGGGGGGTCGACGAGCAGTACTTC. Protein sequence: CSGTRGVDEQYF.

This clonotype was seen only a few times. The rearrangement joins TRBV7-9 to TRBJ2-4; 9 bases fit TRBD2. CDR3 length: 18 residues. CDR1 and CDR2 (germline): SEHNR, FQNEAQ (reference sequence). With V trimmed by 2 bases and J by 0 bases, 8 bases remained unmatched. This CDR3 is CASSLTPSGDKAKNIQYF. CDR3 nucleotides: TGTGCCAGCAGCTTAACGCCTAGCGGGGATAAAGCCAAAAACATTCAGTACTTC.

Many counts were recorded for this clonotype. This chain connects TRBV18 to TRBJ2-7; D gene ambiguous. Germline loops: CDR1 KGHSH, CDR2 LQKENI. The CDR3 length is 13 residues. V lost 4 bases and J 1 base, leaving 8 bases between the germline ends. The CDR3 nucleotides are TGTGCCAGCTCACACCGACAATCCTACGAGCAGTACTTC. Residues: CASSHRQSYEQYF.

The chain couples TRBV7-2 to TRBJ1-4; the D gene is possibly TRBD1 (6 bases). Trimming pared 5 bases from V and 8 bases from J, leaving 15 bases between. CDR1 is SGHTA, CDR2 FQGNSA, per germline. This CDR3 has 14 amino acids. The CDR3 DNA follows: TGTGCCAGCAGCCAGGGGCTCTGGGGGGAAAAACTGTTTTTT. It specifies CASSQGLWGEKLFF.

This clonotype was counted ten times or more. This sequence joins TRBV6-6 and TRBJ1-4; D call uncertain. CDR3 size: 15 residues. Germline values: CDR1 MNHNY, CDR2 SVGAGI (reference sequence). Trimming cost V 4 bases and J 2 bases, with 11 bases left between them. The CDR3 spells CASSSSWRTNEKLFF. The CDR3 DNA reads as TGTGCCAGCAGTTCCTCCTGGCGGACTAATGAAAAACTGTTTTTT.

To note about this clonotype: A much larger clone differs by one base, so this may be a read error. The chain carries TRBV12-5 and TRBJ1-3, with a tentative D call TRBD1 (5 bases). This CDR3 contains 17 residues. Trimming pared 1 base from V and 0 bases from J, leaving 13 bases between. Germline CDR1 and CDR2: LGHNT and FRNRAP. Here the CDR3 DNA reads TGTGCTAGTGGTTTGGGAGTCAATAGGGGCTCTGGAAACACCATATATTTT. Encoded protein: CASGLGVNRGSGNTIYF.

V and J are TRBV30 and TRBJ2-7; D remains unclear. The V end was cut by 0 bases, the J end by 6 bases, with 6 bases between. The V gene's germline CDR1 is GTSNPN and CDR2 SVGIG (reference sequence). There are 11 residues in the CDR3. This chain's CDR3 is CAWSVPPEQYF. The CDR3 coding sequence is TGTGCCTGGAGTGTCCCCCCCGAGCAGTACTTC.

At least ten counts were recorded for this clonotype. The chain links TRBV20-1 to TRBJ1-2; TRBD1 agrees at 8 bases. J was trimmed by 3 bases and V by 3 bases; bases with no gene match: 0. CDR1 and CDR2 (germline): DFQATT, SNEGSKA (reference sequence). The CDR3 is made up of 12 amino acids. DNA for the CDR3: TGCAGTGCTAGGGGACAGGACTATGGCTACACCTTC. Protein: CSARGQDYGYTF.

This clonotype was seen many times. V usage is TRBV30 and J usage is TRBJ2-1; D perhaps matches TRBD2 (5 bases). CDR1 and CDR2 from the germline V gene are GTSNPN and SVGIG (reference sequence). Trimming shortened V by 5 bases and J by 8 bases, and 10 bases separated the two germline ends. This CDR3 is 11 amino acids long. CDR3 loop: CAWGLEHEQFF. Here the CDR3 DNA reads TGTGCCTGGGGACTCGAGCATGAGCAGTTCTTC.

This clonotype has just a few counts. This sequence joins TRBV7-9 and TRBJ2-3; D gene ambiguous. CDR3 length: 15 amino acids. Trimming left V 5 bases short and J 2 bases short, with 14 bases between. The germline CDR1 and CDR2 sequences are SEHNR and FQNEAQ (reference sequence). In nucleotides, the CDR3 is TGTGCCAGCAGCCCCTGGGCCGGAGACACAGATACGCAGTATTTT. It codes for CASSPWAGDTDTQYF.

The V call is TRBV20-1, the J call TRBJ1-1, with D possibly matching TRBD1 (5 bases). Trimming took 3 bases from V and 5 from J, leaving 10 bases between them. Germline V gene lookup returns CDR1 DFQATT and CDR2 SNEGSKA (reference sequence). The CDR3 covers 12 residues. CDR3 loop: CSARSGNTEAFF. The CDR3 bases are TGCAGTGCTAGGTCAGGGAATACTGAAGCTTTCTTT.

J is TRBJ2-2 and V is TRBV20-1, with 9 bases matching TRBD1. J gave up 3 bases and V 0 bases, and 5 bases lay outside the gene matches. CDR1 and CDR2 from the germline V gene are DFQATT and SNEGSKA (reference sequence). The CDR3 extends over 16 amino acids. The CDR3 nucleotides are TGCAGTGCTAGAGATAGGCGGACAGGGGACACCGGGGAGCTGTTTTTT. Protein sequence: CSARDRRTGDTGELFF.